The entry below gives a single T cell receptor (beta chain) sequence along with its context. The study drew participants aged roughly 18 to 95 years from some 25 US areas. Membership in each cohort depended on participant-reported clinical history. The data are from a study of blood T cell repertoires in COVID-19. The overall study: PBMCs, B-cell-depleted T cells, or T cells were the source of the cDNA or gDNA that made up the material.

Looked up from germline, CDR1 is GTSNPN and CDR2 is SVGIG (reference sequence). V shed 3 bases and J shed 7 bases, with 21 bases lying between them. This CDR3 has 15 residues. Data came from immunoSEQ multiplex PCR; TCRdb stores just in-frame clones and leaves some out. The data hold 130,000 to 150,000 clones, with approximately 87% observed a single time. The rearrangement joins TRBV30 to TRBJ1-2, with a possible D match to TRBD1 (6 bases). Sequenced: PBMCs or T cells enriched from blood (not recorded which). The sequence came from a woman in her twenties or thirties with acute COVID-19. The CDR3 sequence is CAWRQPTGFNVGYTF. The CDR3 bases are TGTGCCTGGAGACAACCGACAGGCTTTAACGTTGGCTACACCTTC.